This note documents a single TCR beta chain sequence. The data are from a study of T cells in localized non-small cell lung cancer. TCRdb's table, derived via immunoSEQ multiplex PCR, lists solely in-frame clones and lacks some. Here the sample spans over a thousand clones, around 21% being singletons. CDR1 and CDR2 from the germline V gene are SGDLS and YYNGEE. V lost 5 bases to trimming and J lost 0 bases, with 13 bases between them. The CDR3 has 15 amino acids. This receptor was obtained from a woman between 40 and 69 years old with stage II lung adenocarcinoma. Material: normal lung tissue next to the tumor, obtained before any cancer treatment. This rearrangement joins TRBV9 to TRBJ2-3; D unresolved. CDR3 nucleotide sequence: TGTGCCAGCAGTGAAAAGGTCCGGAGCACAGATACGCAGTATTTT. Translated, it gives CASSEKVRSTDTQYF.